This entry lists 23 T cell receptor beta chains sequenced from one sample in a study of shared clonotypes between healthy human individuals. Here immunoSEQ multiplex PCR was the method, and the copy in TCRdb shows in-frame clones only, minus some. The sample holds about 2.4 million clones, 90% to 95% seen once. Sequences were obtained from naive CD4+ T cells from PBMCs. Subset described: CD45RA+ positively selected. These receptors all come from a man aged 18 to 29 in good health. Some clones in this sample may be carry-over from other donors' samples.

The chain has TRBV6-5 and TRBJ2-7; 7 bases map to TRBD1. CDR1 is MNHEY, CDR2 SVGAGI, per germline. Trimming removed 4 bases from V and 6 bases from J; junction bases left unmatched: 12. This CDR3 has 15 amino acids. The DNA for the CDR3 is TGTGCCAGCAGTTCGGCCAGGGGGTGGTACAGCGAGCAGTACTTC. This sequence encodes CASSSARGWYSEQYF.

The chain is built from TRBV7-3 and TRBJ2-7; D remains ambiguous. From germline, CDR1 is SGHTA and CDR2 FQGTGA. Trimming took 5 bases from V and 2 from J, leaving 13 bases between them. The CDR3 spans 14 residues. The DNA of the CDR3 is TGTGCCAGCAGCAGAAATGCAGGCCCCTACGAGCAGTACTTC. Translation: CASSRNAGPYEQYF.

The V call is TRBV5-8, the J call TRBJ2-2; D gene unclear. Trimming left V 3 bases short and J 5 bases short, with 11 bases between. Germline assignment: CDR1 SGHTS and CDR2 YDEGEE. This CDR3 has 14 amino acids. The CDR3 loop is CASSYLTTTGELFF. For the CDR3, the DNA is TGTGCCAGCAGCTACCTGACCACTACCGGGGAGCTGTTTTTT.

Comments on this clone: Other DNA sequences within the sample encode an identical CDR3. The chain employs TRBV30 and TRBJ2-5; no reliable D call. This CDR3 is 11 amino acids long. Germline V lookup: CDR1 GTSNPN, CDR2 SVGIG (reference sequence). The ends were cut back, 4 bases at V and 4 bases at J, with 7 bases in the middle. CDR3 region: CAWTLGETQYF. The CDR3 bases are TGTGCCTGGACTTTAGGAGAGACCCAGTACTTC.

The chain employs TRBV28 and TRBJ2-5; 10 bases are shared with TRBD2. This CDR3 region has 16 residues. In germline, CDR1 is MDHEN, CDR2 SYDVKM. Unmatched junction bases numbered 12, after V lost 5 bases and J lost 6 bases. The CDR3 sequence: CASSVGGLADIKTQYF. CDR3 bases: TGTGCCAGCAGTGTTGGAGGACTAGCGGACATAAAGACCCAGTACTTC. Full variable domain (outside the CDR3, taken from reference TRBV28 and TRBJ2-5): DVKVTQSSRYLVKRTGEKVFLECVQDMDHENMFWYRQDPGLGLRLIYFSYDVKMKEKGDIPEGYSVSREKKERFSLILESASTNQTSMYLCASSVGGLADIKTQYFGPGTRLLVL.

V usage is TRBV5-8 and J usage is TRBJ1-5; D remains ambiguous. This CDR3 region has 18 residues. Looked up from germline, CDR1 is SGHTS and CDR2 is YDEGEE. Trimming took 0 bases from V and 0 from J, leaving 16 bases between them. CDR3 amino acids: CASSLGQPVGDSNQPQHF. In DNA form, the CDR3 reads TGTGCCAGCAGCTTGGGACAACCCGTGGGTGATAGCAATCAGCCCCAGCATTTT.

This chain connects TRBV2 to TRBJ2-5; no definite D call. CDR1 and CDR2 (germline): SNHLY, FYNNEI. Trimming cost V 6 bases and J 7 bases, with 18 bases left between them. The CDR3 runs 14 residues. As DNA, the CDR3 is TGTGCCAGCAGCCTACAGCTGAACGGCGGGACCCAGTACTTC. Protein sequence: CASSLQLNGGTQYF.

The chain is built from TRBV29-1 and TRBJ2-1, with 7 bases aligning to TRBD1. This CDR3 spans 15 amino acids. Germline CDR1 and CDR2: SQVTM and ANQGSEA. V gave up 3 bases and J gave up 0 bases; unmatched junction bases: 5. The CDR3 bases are TGCAGCGTTGACGCCACAGGGGACTCCTACAATGAGCAGTTCTTC. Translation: CSVDATGDSYNEQFF.

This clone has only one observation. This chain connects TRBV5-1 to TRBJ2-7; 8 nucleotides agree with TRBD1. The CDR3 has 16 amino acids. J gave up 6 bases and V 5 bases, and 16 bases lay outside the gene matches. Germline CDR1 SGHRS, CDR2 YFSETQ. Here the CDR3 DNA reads TGCGCCAGCAGGACGACAAGGACAGGGCTAATTGGCGAGCAGTACTTC. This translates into CASRTTRTGLIGEQYF.

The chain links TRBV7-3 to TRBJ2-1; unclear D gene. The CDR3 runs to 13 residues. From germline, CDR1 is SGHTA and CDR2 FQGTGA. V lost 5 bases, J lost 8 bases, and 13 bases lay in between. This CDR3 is CASSPNPPYEQFF. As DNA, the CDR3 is TGTGCCAGCAGCCCGAACCCTCCCTATGAGCAGTTCTTC.

CDR3: CASQGAVNYNQPQHF. The CDR3 nucleotides read TGTGCCAGTCAGGGGGCGGTAAACTACAATCAGCCCCAGCATTTT. This sequence joins TRBV6-1 and TRBJ1-5, with 8 bases aligning to TRBD1. The CDR3 has 15 residues. V was clipped by 9 bases and J by 3 bases; unmatched bases: 10. Germline lookup yields CDR1 MNHNS and CDR2 SASEGT.

Here the CDR3 DNA reads TGTGCCAGCAGCTTAACGTCTCCGGATGAGCAGTTCTTC. Translation: CASSLTSPDEQFF. This chain connects TRBV7-3 to TRBJ2-1; D is undetermined. Germline CDR1 and CDR2: SGHTA and FQGTGA. Trimming shortened V by 0 bases and J by 8 bases, and 8 bases separated the two germline ends. The CDR3 length is 13 residues.

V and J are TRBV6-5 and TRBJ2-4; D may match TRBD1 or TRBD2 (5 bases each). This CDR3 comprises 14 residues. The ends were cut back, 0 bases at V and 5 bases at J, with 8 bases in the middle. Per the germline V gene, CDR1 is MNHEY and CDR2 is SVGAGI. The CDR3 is CASSYSMGQNIQYF. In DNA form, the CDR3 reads TGTGCCAGCAGTTACTCCATGGGACAAAACATTCAGTACTTC.

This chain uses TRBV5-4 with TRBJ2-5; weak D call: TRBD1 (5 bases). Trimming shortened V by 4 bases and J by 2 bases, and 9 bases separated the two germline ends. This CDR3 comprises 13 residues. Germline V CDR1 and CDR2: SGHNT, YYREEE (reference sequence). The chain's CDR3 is CASSPRVQETQYF. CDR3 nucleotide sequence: TGTGCCAGCAGCCCCAGGGTTCAAGAGACCCAGTACTTC.

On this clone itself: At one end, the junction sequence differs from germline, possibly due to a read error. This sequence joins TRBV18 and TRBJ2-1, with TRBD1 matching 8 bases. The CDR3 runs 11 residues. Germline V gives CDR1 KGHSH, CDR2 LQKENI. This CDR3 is CASSQGTGIVF. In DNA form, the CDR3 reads TGTGCCAGCTCCCAAGGGACAGGTATAGTCTTC. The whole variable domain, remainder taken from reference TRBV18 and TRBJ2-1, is NAGVMQNPRHLVRRRGQEARLRCSPMKGHSHVYWYRQLPEEGLKFMVYLQKENIIDESGMPKERFSAEFPKEGPSILRIQQVVRGDSAAYFCASSQGTGIVFGPGTRLTVL.

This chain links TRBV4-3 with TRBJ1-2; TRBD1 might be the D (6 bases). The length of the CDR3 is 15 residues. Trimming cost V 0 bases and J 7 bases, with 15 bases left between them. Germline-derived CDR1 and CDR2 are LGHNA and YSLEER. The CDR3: CASSQDWGGRSGYTF. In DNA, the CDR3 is TGCGCCAGCAGCCAAGATTGGGGGGGCCGGTCTGGCTACACCTTC.

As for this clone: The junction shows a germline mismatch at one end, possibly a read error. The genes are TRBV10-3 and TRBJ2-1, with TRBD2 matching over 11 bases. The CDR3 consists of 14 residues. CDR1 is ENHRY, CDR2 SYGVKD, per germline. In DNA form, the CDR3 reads TGTGCCATCAGTACTAGCGGGAGCCCCAATGAGCGGTTCTTC. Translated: CAISTSGSPNERFF.

The CDR3 sequence is CASREWGQGRETQYF. The CDR3 DNA sequence: TGTGCCAGTAGAGAATGGGGACAGGGGAGAGAGACCCAGTACTTC. The chain combines TRBV19 with TRBJ2-5; 10 positions match TRBD1. This CDR3 has 15 amino acids. V lost 6 bases, J lost 4 bases, and 8 bases stayed unmatched. CDR1 and CDR2 from the germline V gene are LNHDA and SQIVND (reference sequence).

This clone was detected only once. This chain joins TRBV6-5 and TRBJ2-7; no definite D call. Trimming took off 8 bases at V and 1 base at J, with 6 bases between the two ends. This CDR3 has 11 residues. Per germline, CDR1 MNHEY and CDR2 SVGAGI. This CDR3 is CASRASYEQYF. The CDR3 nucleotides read TGTGCCAGCCGGGCATCCTACGAGCAGTACTTC.

The CDR3 region is CASSLFSGLYGYTF. Written as DNA, the CDR3 is TGTGCCAGCAGTTTATTTTCAGGGTTGTATGGCTACACCTTC. This rearrangement joins TRBV28 to TRBJ1-2, with D tentatively TRBD1 (5 bases). Germline V lookup: CDR1 MDHEN, CDR2 SYDVKM. CDR3 length: 14 residues. The V end was cut by 1 base, the J end by 5 bases, with 11 bases between.

In DNA form, the CDR3 reads TGCGCCAGCAGCATAGCGACAGGACGTTATGGCTACACCTTC. Amino acid sequence: CASSIATGRYGYTF. The chain combines TRBV5-1 with TRBJ1-2; a weak D match, TRBD1 (6 bases). This CDR3 comprises 14 residues. The V gene's germline CDR1 is SGHRS and CDR2 YFSETQ. V was pared by 4 bases and J by 5 bases, with 15 bases between.

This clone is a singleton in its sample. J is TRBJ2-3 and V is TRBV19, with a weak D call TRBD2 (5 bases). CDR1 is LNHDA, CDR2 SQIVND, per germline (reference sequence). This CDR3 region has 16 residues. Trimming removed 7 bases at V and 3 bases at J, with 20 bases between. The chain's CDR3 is CASTDAGSRSTDTQYF. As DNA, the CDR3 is TGTGCCAGTACCGATGCGGGCTCTAGATCAACAGATACGCAGTATTTT.

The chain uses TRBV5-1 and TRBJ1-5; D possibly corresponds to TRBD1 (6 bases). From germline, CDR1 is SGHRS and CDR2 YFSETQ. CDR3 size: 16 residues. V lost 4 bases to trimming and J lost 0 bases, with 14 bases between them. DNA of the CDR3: TGCGCCAGCAGCCCGGGGGGGGGCTTTAGCAATCAGCCCCAGCATTTT. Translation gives CASSPGGGFSNQPQHF.